These 25 T cell receptor beta chains originate from one sample sequenced in a study of blood T cell repertoires in COVID-19. Produced via immunoSEQ multiplex PCR; TCRdb's table is partial and in-frame only. Altogether about 300,000 clones are present, approximately 83% being singletons, with the ten largest covering 8% to 9.5%. The sample taken for sequencing was peripheral blood. The receptors originated from a woman between 45 and 65 years old who had recovered from COVID-19.

The V gene is TRBV9, the J gene TRBJ2-5, with TRBD2 as a possible D gene (6 bases). Deletions cut 0 bases from V and 3 bases from J, with 6 bases between. Germline V gives CDR1 SGDLS, CDR2 YYNGEE. CDR3 length: 13 residues. The CDR3 spells CASSVAGEETQYF. The CDR3 DNA sequence: TGTGCCAGCAGCGTAGCGGGGGAAGAGACCCAGTACTTC.

This chain uses TRBV7-2 with TRBJ1-2, with no clear D. The CDR3 totals 13 residues. CDR1 is SGHTA and CDR2 is FQGNSA in the germline V gene. V shed 2 bases and J shed 10 bases, with 14 bases lying between them. The CDR3 is CASSLQILSHYTF. CDR3 bases: TGTGCCAGCAGCTTACAGATTCTCAGTCACTACACCTTC.

The chain joins TRBV4-3 to TRBJ2-2; 14 positions match TRBD2. Trimming cost V 0 bases and J 3 bases; bases outside gene matches: 3. CDR1 and CDR2 (germline): LGHNA, YSLEER. This CDR3 has 18 residues. As DNA, the CDR3 is TGCGCCAGCAGCCAAGATGGGACTAGCGGGAGTGACACCGGGGAGCTGTTTTTT. This sequence encodes CASSQDGTSGSDTGELFF.

With respect to this clone: At one of its ends the junction is not consistent with the germline gene, which may arise from a read error. This sequence joins TRBV24-1 and TRBJ1-2; TRBD1 is a possible D gene (5 bases). The CDR3 has 17 residues. CDR1 and CDR2 (germline): KGHDR, SFDVKD. The CDR3 DNA reads as TGTGCCACCAGTGGTTTGGATCCTCTGGGGCTCTACTATGGCTACACCTTC. It encodes CATSGLDPLGLYYGYTF.

This rearrangement joins TRBV6-2 or TRBV6-3 to TRBJ2-7; TRBD1 is a possible D gene (6 bases). Germline CDR1 and CDR2: MNHEY and SVGEGT. V lost 6 bases and J lost 3, with 24 bases in between. The length of the CDR3 is 17 residues. CDR3 protein: CASSSQATGYYVYEQYF. CDR3 in DNA: TGTGCCAGCAGCTCACAGGCAACAGGGTACTATGTCTACGAGCAGTACTTC.

In its sample, this clone was seen many times. This chain uses TRBV6-5 with TRBJ2-3, with D maybe TRBD2 (5 bases). The CDR3 contains 16 residues. CDR1 and CDR2 from the germline V gene are MNHEY and SVGAGI. Trimming removed 0 bases at V and 6 bases at J, with 16 bases between. CDR3 DNA sequence: TGTGCCAGCAGTTACTCATCAGGATTCAGAGGGGATACGCAGTATTTT. Its protein is CASSYSSGFRGDTQYF.

This chain uses TRBV5-1 with TRBJ1-5; D perhaps matches TRBD1 (6 bases). V dropped 2 bases and J dropped 9 bases, with 15 bases sitting between them. The CDR3 is 14 amino acids. From germline, CDR1 is SGHRS and CDR2 YFSETQ. The CDR3 coding sequence is TGCGCCAGCAGCTTAGGGGACAAGGTTGGGCCCCAGCATTTT. Translation gives CASSLGDKVGPQHF.

This rearrangement joins TRBV9 to TRBJ2-1, with D perhaps TRBD2 (6 bases). Per germline, CDR1 SGDLS and CDR2 YYNGEE. V was trimmed by 0 bases and J by 4 bases, leaving 14 bases between them. CDR3 length: 16 residues. The CDR3 is CASSVEIAEWYNEQFF. Written as DNA, the CDR3 is TGTGCCAGCAGCGTAGAGATAGCGGAGTGGTACAATGAGCAGTTCTTC.

This chain uses TRBV28 with TRBJ1-2, with a possible D match to TRBD1 (6 bases). Germline-derived CDR1 and CDR2 are MDHEN and SYDVKM. Trimming pared 0 bases from V and 8 bases from J, leaving 10 bases between. The CDR3 has 13 residues. The CDR3 is CASSLWGARGYTF. In DNA, the CDR3 is TGTGCCAGCAGTTTATGGGGGGCGCGGGGCTACACCTTC.

J is TRBJ1-3 and V is TRBV7-2; 7 bases map to TRBD1. V trimming: 3 bases; J trimming: 0 bases; junction bases outside the gene matches: 5. Germline loops: CDR1 SGHTA, CDR2 FQGNSA. The CDR3 is 16 amino acids. The CDR3 is CASSLPGQSSGNTIYF. The CDR3, as DNA: TGTGCCAGCAGCTTGCCGGGACAGAGCTCTGGAAACACCATATATTTT.

The chain links TRBV30 to TRBJ1-1; D gene ambiguous. The length of the CDR3 is 11 residues. The germline CDR1 and CDR2 sequences are GTSNPN and SVGIG (reference sequence). Trimming took 1 base from V and 10 from J, leaving 10 bases between them. The CDR3: CAWSGGQTAFF. CDR3 nucleotide sequence: TGTGCCTGGAGTGGTGGGCAGACAGCTTTCTTT.

The CDR3 nucleotides read TGTGCCAGCAGCCAAGGGGGACAGGAACGGGAGACCCAGTACTTC. Its protein product is CASSQGGQERETQYF. This sequence joins TRBV3-1 (or the pseudogene TRBV3-2) and TRBJ2-5; 8 bases line up with TRBD1. Unmatched junction bases numbered 6, after V lost 1 base and J lost 5 bases. CDR3 size: 15 residues. The germline V gene encodes CDR1 LGHDT and CDR2 YNNKEL (reference sequence).

This chain connects TRBV4-3 to TRBJ2-7, with D perhaps matching TRBD2 (6 bases). The ends were cut back, 3 bases at V and 6 bases at J, with 18 bases in the middle. The CDR3 runs to 15 residues. The germline V gene has CDR1 LGHNA and CDR2 YSLEER. CDR3 nucleotide sequence: TGCGCCAGCAGCCACAACACACGGGAGTTGCGCGAGCAGTACTTC. Protein: CASSHNTRELREQYF.

The V gene is TRBV25-1, the J gene TRBJ1-1, with D unresolved. CDR3 length equals 12 residues. V gave up 5 bases and J gave up 5 bases, with 9 bases separating them. Germline V gene sequence: CDR1 MGHDK, CDR2 SYGVNS. The CDR3 sequence: CASSKTGTEAFF. The CDR3 DNA is TGTGCCAGCAGTAAGACGGGGACTGAAGCTTTCTTT.

This clone appeared a few times. The V and J genes are TRBV2 and TRBJ1-6; D might be TRBD1 (6 bases). Trimming took off 6 bases at V and 9 bases at J, with 15 bases between the two ends. This CDR3 is 14 amino acids long. CDR1 and CDR2 (germline): SNHLY, FYNNEI. CDR3 amino acids: CASREQGRGSPLHF. CDR3 DNA: TGTGCCAGCAGGGAACAGGGAAGGGGTTCACCCCTCCACTTT.

The chain is built from TRBV4-3 and TRBJ1-1; 8 positions match TRBD1. The CDR3 contains 15 residues. Germline values: CDR1 LGHNA, CDR2 YSLEER. Trimming at V came to 6 bases and at J to 0 bases, leaving 6 bases not matched to a gene. As DNA, the CDR3 is TGCGCCAGCAGACTAAACAGGGGGGTGAACACTGAAGCTTTCTTT. It codes for CASRLNRGVNTEAFF.

This clone was seen only a few times. CDR3 loop: CASSIVDGSAYEQYF. The CDR3, as DNA: TGTGCCAGTAGTATCGTCGACGGGAGCGCCTACGAGCAGTACTTC. The chain joins TRBV19 to TRBJ2-7; D is perhaps TRBD2 (6 bases). Trimming stripped 3 bases from V and 2 bases from J, with 14 bases between. This CDR3 spans 15 amino acids. Germline V gene lookup returns CDR1 LNHDA and CDR2 SQIVND (reference sequence). The full variable domain, with the rest looked up from reference TRBV19 and TRBJ2-7, is DGGITQSPKYLFRKEGQNVTLSCEQNLNHDAMYWYRQDPGQGLRLIYYSQIVNDFQKGDIAEGYSVSREKKESFPLTVTSAQKNPTAFYLCASSIVDGSAYEQYFGPGTRLTVT.

The chain uses TRBV30 and TRBJ2-7; TRBD1 might be the D (6 bases). Between the trimmed V and J ends, which lost 5 bases and 2 bases, there was a span of 13 bases. Germline CDR1 and CDR2: GTSNPN and SVGIG (reference sequence). The CDR3 spans 13 residues. The CDR3 reads CAWRAQGTYEQYF. The CDR3 nucleotides are TGTGCCTGGCGTGCACAGGGTACCTACGAGCAGTACTTC.

The chain joins TRBV7-9 to TRBJ2-1, with 9 bases lining up with TRBD1. The CDR3 contains 15 residues. V was pared by 0 bases and J by 7 bases, with 4 bases of the junction left unmatched. CDR1 and CDR2 (germline): SEHNR, FQNEAQ (reference sequence). The CDR3 sequence: CASSLAGQGWNEQFF. The CDR3 DNA reads as TGTGCCAGCAGCTTAGCGGGACAGGGATGGAATGAGCAGTTCTTC.

In DNA form, the CDR3 reads TGTGCCAGCAGCGGTACGGGACTCTATTCTGGCGGGGAGCTGTTTTTT. The encoded protein is CASSGTGLYSGGELFF. V is TRBV3-1 (or the pseudogene TRBV3-2) and J is TRBJ2-2; perhaps TRBD2 as D (6 bases). This CDR3 spans 16 amino acids. V lost 5 bases and J 7 bases, leaving 20 bases between the germline ends. The germline CDR1 and CDR2 sequences are LGHDT and YNNKEL (reference sequence).

About this clone: The sample has other DNA sequences that encode this CDR3 too. The chain is built from TRBV19 and TRBJ1-1; 7 positions agree with TRBD1. The CDR3 spans 14 residues. V shed 4 bases, J shed 1 base, and the junction held 3 bases outside the gene matches. Germline values: CDR1 LNHDA, CDR2 SQIVND (reference sequence). CDR3: CASSTRQGNTEAFF. DNA for the CDR3: TGTGCCAGTAGTACCCGACAGGGGAACACTGAAGCTTTCTTT.

The rearrangement joins TRBV28 to TRBJ2-2; 14 nucleotides line up with TRBD2. Trimming cost V 7 bases and J 7 bases; bases outside gene matches: 17. The CDR3 runs 19 residues. The germline CDR1 and CDR2 sequences are MDHEN and SYDVKM. CDR3 in amino acids: CASTPRTSGGLGYGGELFF. DNA of the CDR3: TGTGCCAGCACCCCCCGGACTAGCGGGGGGCTCGGCTACGGCGGGGAGCTGTTTTTT.

The gene calls are TRBV4-1 and TRBJ2-3, with 10 bases matching TRBD2. Germline CDR1 and CDR2: MGHRA and YSYEKL. Losses at the gene ends were 4 bases for V and 4 bases for J; bases not matched to a gene: 8. The CDR3 runs to 16 residues. CDR3 in amino acids: CASSPGLAARADTQYF. In DNA, the CDR3 is TGCGCCAGCAGCCCCGGACTAGCGGCGCGGGCAGATACGCAGTATTTT.

This clone has a single count. This chain uses TRBV4-2 with TRBJ1-2; 10 bases are a match to TRBD1. The germline CDR1 and CDR2 sequences are LGHNA and YNFKEQ. Trimming took 4 bases from V and 6 from J; bases not matched to a gene: 5. The CDR3 totals 14 residues. The CDR3 reads CASSLWTGGNGYTF. In DNA, the CDR3 is TGTGCCAGCAGCCTCTGGACAGGGGGTAATGGCTACACCTTC.

The chain carries TRBV4-3 and TRBJ2-7, with TRBD1 as a possible D gene (5 bases). Trimming stripped 1 base from V and 6 bases from J, with 13 bases between. The V gene's germline CDR1 is LGHNA and CDR2 YSLEER. The CDR3 is made up of 14 amino acids. This CDR3 is CASSQAQQGAEQYF. CDR3 DNA sequence: TGCGCCAGCAGCCAAGCCCAGCAGGGCGCCGAGCAGTACTTC.